The 9 T cell receptor beta chains in this list originate from one sample, sequenced in a study of blood T cell repertoires in COVID-19 (dated by TCRdb to the early 2020s). Library generation was performed with the immunoSEQ multiplex PCR assay. Imported from immuneACCESS, the table was reduced by TCRdb to in-frame sequences with V and J called. These copies leave out some clones; in studies compared against another copy, an unresolved V gene accounts for under half, and the cause of the remainder is not known. In all, the sample holds approximately 530,000 clones, and approximately 91% of those were seen once. In total, the top ten clones hold roughly 7.4% of the sample. Material for sequencing was peripheral blood. These TCRs come from a woman between 45 and 65 years old with COVID-19, enrolled during active disease.

The J gene is TRBJ2-3, the V gene TRBV10-3; TRBD1 is a possible D gene (5 bases). This CDR3 is built from 14 residues. The V end lost 5 bases, the J end lost 5 bases, and 14 bases lay between the germline ends. Germline CDR1 ENHRY, CDR2 SYGVKD. The CDR3 is CAISLRVGQDTQYF. CDR3 DNA sequence: TGTGCCATCAGTCTCAGGGTAGGTCAAGATACGCAGTATTTT.

The chain employs TRBV10-1 and TRBJ2-1; 8 nucleotides align to TRBD2. With V trimmed by 1 base and J by 7 bases, 6 bases remained unmatched. The germline V gene has CDR1 WNHNN and CDR2 SYGVQD (reference sequence). This CDR3 is built from 15 residues. The CDR3 sequence: CASSEYDSGENEQFF. DNA for the CDR3: TGCGCCAGCAGTGAGTATGATAGCGGGGAGAATGAGCAGTTCTTC.

This sequence joins TRBV28 and TRBJ2-7, with no clear D. Germline loops: CDR1 MDHEN, CDR2 SYDVKM. The V and J ends lost 5 bases and 0 bases respectively, with 8 bases between them. CDR3 length equals 13 residues. The CDR3 spells CASSRRSSYEQYF. CDR3 coding DNA: TGTGCCAGCAGTCGTAGGAGCTCCTACGAGCAGTACTTC.

This clone was seen once. The CDR3 nucleotides read TGTGCCAGCACCAACAGGGTCAACACTGAAGCTTTCTTT. Its translation is CASTNRVNTEAFF. The chain links TRBV28 to TRBJ1-1; tentatively, D is TRBD1 (6 bases). The V gene's germline CDR1 is MDHEN and CDR2 SYDVKM. Trimming left V 7 bases short and J 2 bases short, with 11 bases between. The CDR3 spans 13 residues.

V usage is TRBV27 and J usage is TRBJ2-5; no definite D call. Germline-derived CDR1 and CDR2 are MNHEY and SMNVEV (reference sequence). Trimming took 2 bases from V and 0 from J, leaving 7 bases between them. CDR3 length: 14 residues. The CDR3 protein is CASSLARNQETQYF. Written as DNA, the CDR3 is TGTGCCAGCAGTTTAGCGAGAAACCAAGAGACCCAGTACTTC.

V usage is TRBV7-3 and J usage is TRBJ1-6; 10 positions match TRBD1. The germline V gene has CDR1 SGHTA and CDR2 FQGTGA. This CDR3 comprises 14 residues. The V segment lost 4 bases and the J segment 7 bases; nucleotides outside the gene matches: 1. In DNA, the CDR3 is TGTGCCAGCAGCTCGACAGGGGGCAATTCACCCCTCCACTTT. The encoded protein is CASSSTGGNSPLHF.

This clone appeared a single time. The J gene is TRBJ1-4, the V gene TRBV18; possible D gene TRBD1, 5 bases. CDR1 is KGHSH, CDR2 LQKENI, per germline. CDR3 size: 14 residues. V dropped 3 bases and J dropped 6 bases, with 11 bases sitting between them. CDR3 residues: CASSPRVSHEKLFF. The CDR3 DNA sequence: TGTGCCAGCTCACCCAGGGTTTCACATGAAAAACTGTTTTTT.

The chain couples TRBV20-1 to TRBJ2-3; D may be TRBD2 (7 bases). Trimming pared 3 bases from V and 5 bases from J, leaving 21 bases between. In germline, CDR1 is DFQATT, CDR2 SNEGSKA (reference sequence). The CDR3 has 16 amino acids. CDR3 bases: TGCAGTGCTAGTTTGTGGGGGGGCGTATCTGGAGATACGCAGTATTTT. It specifies CSASLWGGVSGDTQYF.

The chain combines TRBV6-4 with TRBJ2-1, with 10 bases fitting TRBD2. V lost 5 bases, J lost 3 bases, and 7 bases stayed unmatched. The CDR3 extends over 16 amino acids. Germline CDR1 and CDR2: MRHNA and SNTAGT. The CDR3 protein is CASSQLAGASYNEQFF. For the CDR3, the DNA is TGTGCCAGCAGTCAGCTAGCGGGGGCTAGCTACAATGAGCAGTTCTTC.